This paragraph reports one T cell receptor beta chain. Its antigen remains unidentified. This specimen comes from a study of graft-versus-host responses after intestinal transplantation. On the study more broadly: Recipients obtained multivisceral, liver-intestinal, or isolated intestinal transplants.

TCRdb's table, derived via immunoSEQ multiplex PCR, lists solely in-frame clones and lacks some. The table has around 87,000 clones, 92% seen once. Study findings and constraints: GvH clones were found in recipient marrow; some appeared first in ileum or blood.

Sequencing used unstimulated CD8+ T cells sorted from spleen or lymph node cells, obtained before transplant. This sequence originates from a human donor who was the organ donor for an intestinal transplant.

The CDR3 nucleotides are TGTGCCAGCAGCCAAGAGTCAGGGAAAGTGAACACTGAAGCTTTCTTT. Protein: CASSQESGKVNTEAFF. The rearrangement links TRBV4-2 to TRBJ1-1; weak D call: TRBD1 (5 bases). Germline V gene data show CDR1 as LGHNA and CDR2 as YNFKEQ. This CDR3 is 16 amino acids long. Trimming took 0 bases from V and 0 from J, leaving 11 bases between them.